Listed here is a single T cell receptor (beta chain). The antigen remains undetermined. This sample is part of a study of T-cell memory formation after mild COVID-19. Notes on the study in general: Contracting CD4+ clones were located mainly in CM and EM, and CD8+ clones in EMRA.

J was trimmed by 6 bases and V by 0 bases; bases with no gene match: 4. Germline CDR1 and CDR2: SEHNR and FQNEAQ (reference sequence). CDR3 size: 16 residues. Constant-segment primers were used for 5'RACE, and the resulting TCR alpha and TCR beta cDNA libraries carried sample barcodes and UMIs. TCRdb re-called the 5' RACE reads with MiXCR, one entry per CDR3 protein. The top ten clones hold about 29% of a sample with 110,000 to 150,000 distinct CDR3 sequences, around 15% of them seen once. The receptor's source is an adult woman who had mild COVID-19 (a few samples of this study predate the infection). Cell type and time point are not known. V gene TRBV7-9 combines with J gene TRBJ2-1; 11 positions match TRBD2. Sequencing was performed on PBMCs or a T cell subset sorted from them (not recorded which). The CDR3 bases are TGTGCCAGCAGCTTAGCGCCGCTAGCGGGGGGCAATGAGCAGTTCTTC. Translation gives CASSLAPLAGGNEQFF.